This record concerns one T cell receptor beta chain sequence. Its target is unknown. Germline lookup yields CDR1 SGHRS and CDR2 YFSETQ. V trimming: 7 bases; J trimming: 0 bases; junction bases outside the gene matches: 4. The CDR3 is 13 amino acids. This sample stems from a study of cytomegalovirus exposure and HLA in healthy donors. Across the whole study: Earlier results showed 90 million to 120 million unique TCR beta sequences derived from approximately 180 million T cells. Tens of millions of unique TCRs from HLA-typed donors made up an early data release. Study results and caveats: A missense DCLRE1C variant was associated with V- and J-gene trimming of TCR beta chains in a later analysis, and an independent cohort replicated the association.

The PCR made use of 60 Vbeta and 13 Jbeta primers. Authors' analysis steps: In a later analysis, of 70 million to 85 million unique beta chains, 9 million to 11 million appeared in at least two donors. Sequenced by immunoSEQ multiplex PCR; TCRdb stores in-frame clones only, minus some. That table supplies the V and J calls and clone size; D and trimming were determined from the DNA. The sample lists 120,000 or so clones; 75% to 90% were seen once. The TCR was taken from a female donor in good health and CMV-seropositive. The chain employs TRBV5-1 and TRBJ2-7; TRBD1 matches at 7 bases. Sequenced input: PBMCs. CDR3 DNA: TGCGCCAGCCGGGACAGCGACTCCTACGAGCAGTACTTC. It is translated as CASRDSDSYEQYF.